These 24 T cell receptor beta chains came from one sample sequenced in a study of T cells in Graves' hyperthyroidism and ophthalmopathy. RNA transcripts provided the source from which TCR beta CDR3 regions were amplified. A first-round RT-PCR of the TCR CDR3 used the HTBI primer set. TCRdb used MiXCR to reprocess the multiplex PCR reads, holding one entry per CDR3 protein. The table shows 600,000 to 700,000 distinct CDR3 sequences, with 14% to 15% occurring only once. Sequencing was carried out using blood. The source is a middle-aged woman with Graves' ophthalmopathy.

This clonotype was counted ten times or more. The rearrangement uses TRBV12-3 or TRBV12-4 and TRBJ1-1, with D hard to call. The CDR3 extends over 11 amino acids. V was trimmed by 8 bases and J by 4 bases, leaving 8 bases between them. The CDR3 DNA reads TGTGCCAGCGGGCGGGGCACTGAAGCTTTCTTT. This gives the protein CASGRGTEAFF.

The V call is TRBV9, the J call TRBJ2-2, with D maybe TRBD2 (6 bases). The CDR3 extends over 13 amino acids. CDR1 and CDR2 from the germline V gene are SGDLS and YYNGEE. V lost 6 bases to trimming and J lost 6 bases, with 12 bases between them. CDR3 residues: CASTLWDSGELFF. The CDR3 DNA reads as TGTGCCAGCACCTTATGGGACTCCGGGGAGCTGTTTTTT.

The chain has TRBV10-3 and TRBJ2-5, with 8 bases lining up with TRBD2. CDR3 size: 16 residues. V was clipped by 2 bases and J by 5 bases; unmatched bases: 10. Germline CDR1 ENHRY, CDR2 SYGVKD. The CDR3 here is CAISEVSRGGVETQYF. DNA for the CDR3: TGTGCCATCAGTGAGGTTTCTCGGGGGGGAGTTGAGACCCAGTACTTC.

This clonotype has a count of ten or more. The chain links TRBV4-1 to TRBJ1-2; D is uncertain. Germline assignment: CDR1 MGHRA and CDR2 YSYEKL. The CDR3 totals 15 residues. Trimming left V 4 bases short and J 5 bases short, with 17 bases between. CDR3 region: CASSLRDDFGYGYTF. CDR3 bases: TGCGCCAGCAGCCTAAGGGATGATTTTGGATATGGCTACACCTTC.

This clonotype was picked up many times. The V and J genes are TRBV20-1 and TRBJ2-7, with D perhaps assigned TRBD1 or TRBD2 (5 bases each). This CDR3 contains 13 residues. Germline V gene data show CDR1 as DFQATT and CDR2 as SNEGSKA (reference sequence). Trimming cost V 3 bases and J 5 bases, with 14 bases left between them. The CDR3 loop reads CSASVRVGDEQYF. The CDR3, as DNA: TGCAGTGCTAGCGTTCGTGTGGGGGACGAGCAGTACTTC.

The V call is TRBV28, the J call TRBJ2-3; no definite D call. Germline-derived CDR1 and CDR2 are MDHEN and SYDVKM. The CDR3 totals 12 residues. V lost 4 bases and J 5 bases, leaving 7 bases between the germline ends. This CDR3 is CASSSPRDTQYF. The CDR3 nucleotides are TGTGCCAGCAGTTCCCCGAGAGATACGCAGTATTTT.

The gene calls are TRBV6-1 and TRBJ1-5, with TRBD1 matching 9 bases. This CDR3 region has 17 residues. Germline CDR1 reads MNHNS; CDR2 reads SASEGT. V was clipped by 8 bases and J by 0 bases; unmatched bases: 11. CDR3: CASRRDRVRDSNQPQHF. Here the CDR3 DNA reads TGTGCCAGCCGGCGGGACAGGGTTCGCGATAGCAATCAGCCCCAGCATTTT.

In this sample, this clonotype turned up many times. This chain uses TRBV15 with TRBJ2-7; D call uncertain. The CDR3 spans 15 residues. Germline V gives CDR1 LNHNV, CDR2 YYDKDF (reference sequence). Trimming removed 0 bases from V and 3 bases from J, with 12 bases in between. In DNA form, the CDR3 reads TGTGCCACCAGCAGAGATCCTAGGCCTCGCTACGAGCAGTACTTC. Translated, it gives CATSRDPRPRYEQYF. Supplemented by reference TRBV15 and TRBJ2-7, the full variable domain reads DAMVIQNPRYQVTQFGKPVTLSCSQTLNHNVMYWYQQKSSQAPKLLFHYYDKDFNNEADTPDNFQSRRPNTSFCFLDIRSPGLGDTAMYLCATSRDPRPRYEQYFGPGTRLTVT.

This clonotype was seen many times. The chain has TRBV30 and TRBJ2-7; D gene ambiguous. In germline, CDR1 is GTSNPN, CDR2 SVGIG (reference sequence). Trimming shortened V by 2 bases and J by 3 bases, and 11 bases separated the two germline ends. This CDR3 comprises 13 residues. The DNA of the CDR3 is TGTGCCTGGAGTTCAGGAAATGGCTACGAGCAGTACTTC. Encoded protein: CAWSSGNGYEQYF.

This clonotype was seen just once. CDR3: CASSPGQGASSAEAFF. The CDR3 bases are TGTGCCAGCAGCCCGGGACAGGGGGCCTCGAGCGCTGAAGCTTTCTTT. The rearrangement joins TRBV4-2 to TRBJ1-1; the match to TRBD1 covers 12 bases. J was trimmed by 6 bases and V by 4 bases; bases with no gene match: 9. Germline V gene lookup returns CDR1 LGHNA and CDR2 YNFKEQ. The CDR3 loop spans 16 amino acids.

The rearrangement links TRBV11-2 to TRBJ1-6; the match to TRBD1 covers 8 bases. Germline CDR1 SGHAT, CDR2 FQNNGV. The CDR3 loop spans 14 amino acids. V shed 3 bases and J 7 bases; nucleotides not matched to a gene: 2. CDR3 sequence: CASSLDRVNSPLHF. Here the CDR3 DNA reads TGTGCCAGCAGCTTGGACAGGGTGAATTCACCCCTCCACTTT.

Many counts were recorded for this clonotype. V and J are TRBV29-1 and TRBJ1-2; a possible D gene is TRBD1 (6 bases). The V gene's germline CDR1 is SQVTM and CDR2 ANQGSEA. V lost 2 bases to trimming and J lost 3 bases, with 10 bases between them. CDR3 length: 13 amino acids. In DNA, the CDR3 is TGCAGCGTTGAACCACAGGGCGACTATGGCTACACCTTC. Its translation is CSVEPQGDYGYTF.

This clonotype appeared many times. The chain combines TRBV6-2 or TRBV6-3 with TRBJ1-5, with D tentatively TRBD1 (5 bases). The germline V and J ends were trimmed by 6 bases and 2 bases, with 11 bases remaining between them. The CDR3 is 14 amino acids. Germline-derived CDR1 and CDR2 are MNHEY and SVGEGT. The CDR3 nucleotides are TGTGCCAGCAGATCCGGGGGTGGCAATCAGCCCCAGCATTTT. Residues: CASRSGGGNQPQHF.

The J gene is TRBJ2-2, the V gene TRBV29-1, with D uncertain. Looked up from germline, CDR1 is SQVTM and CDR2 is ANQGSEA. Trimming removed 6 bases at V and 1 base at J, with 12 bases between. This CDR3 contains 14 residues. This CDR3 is CSVVGLENTGELFF. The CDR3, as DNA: TGCAGCGTGGTCGGTCTAGAGAACACCGGGGAGCTGTTTTTT.

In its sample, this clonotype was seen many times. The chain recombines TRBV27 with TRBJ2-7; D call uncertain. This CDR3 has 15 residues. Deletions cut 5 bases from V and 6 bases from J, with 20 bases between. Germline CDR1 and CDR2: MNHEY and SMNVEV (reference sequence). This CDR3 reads CASSQYSAGSLEQYF. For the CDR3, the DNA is TGTGCCAGCAGTCAATATTCAGCCGGTTCGCTCGAGCAGTACTTC.

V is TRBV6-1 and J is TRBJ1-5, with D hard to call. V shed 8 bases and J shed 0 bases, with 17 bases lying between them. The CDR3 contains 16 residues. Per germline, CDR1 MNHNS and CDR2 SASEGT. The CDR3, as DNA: TGTGCCAGCTCACCCGTGGGCAGAAATAGCAATCAGCCCCAGCATTTT. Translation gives CASSPVGRNSNQPQHF.

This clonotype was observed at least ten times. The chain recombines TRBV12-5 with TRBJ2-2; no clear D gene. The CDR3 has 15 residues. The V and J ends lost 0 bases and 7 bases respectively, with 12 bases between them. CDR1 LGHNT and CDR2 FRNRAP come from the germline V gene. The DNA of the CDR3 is TGTGCTAGTGGTTTGGTCTTATTGGGTAACGGGGAGCTGTTTTTT. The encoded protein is CASGLVLLGNGELFF. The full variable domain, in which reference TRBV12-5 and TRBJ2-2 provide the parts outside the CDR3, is DARVTQTPRHKVTEMGQEVTMRCQPILGHNTVFWYRQTMMQGLELLAYFRNRAPLDDSGMPKDRFSAEMPDATLATLKIQPSEPRDSAVYFCASGLVLLGNGELFFGEGSRLTVL.

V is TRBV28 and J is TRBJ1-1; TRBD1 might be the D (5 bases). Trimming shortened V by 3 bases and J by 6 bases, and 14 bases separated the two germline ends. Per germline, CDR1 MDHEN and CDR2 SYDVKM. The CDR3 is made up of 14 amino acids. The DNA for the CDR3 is TGTGCCAGCAGTTTGAACAGGAGACCCTCTGAAGCTTTCTTT. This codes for CASSLNRRPSEAFF. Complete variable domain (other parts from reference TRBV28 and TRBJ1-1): DVKVTQSSRYLVKRTGEKVFLECVQDMDHENMFWYRQDPGLGLRLIYFSYDVKMKEKGDIPEGYSVSREKKERFSLILESASTNQTSMYLCASSLNRRPSEAFFGQGTRLTVV.

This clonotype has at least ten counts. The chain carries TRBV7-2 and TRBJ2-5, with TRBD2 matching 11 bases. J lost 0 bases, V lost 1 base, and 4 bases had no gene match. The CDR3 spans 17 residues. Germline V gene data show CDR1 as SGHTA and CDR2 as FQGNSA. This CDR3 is CASSLGRLAGYQETQYF. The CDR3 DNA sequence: TGTGCCAGCAGCTTAGGAAGACTAGCGGGGTACCAAGAGACCCAGTACTTC.

In nucleotides, the CDR3 is TGCGCCAGCAGCTCAGGGTGGAGTGAAGCCGAGCAGTACTTC. It encodes CASSSGWSEAEQYF. The chain has TRBV5-1 and TRBJ2-7; D is perhaps TRBD1 (5 bases). This CDR3 comprises 14 residues. Trimming removed 3 bases from V and 6 bases from J, with 16 bases in between. Germline V gives CDR1 SGHRS, CDR2 YFSETQ.

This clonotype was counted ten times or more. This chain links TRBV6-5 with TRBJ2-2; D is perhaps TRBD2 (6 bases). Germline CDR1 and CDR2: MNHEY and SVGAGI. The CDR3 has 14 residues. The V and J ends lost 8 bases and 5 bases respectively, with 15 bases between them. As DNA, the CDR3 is TGTGCCAGCGTTAACGGGGGTCGGACCGGGGAGCTGTTTTTT. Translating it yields CASVNGGRTGELFF.

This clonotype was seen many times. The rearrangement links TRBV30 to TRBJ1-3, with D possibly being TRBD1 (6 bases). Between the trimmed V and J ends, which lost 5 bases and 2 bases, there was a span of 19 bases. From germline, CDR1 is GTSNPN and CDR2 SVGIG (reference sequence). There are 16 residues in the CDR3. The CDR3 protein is CAWEKIGQSAGNTIYF. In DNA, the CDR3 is TGTGCCTGGGAGAAGATAGGACAGTCGGCTGGAAACACCATATATTTT.

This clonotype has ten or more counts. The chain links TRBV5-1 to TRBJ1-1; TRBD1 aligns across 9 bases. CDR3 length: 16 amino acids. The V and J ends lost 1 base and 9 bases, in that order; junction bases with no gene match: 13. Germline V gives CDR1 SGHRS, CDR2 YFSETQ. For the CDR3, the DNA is TGCGCCAGCAGCTTGAATAAGGAGGGGACAGGGACTAAAGCTTTCTTT. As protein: CASSLNKEGTGTKAFF. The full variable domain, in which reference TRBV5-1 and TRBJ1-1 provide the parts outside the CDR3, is KAGVTQTPRYLIKTRGQQVTLSCSPISGHRSVSWYQQTPGQGLQFLFEYFSETQRNKGNFPGRFSGRQFSNSRSEMNVSTLELGDSALYLCASSLNKEGTGTKAFFGQGTRLTVV.

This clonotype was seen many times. The CDR3 DNA is TGTGCCAGCAGCGTTGGGACTGACATTTTTGGGGAGCAGTACTTC. Amino acid sequence: CASSVGTDIFGEQYF. The V call is TRBV9, the J call TRBJ2-7; D perhaps matches TRBD2 (6 bases). The CDR3 is made up of 15 amino acids. The germline V gene encodes CDR1 SGDLS and CDR2 YYNGEE. V lost 2 bases and J lost 7, with 19 bases in between. The whole variable domain, remainder taken from reference TRBV9 and TRBJ2-7, is DSGVTQTPKHLITATGQRVTLRCSPRSGDLSVYWYQQSLDQGLQFLIQYYNGEERAKGNILERFSAQQFPDLHSELNLSSLELGDSALYFCASSVGTDIFGEQYFGPGTRLTVT.